These 26 T cell receptor beta chains came from one sample sequenced in a study of blood T cell repertoires in COVID-19. Using immunoSEQ multiplex PCR, the repertoire was profiled, and TCRdb retains in-frame clones only, with some absent. The sample shows fewer than 250,000 clones, roughly 84% of them seen only once. The sequencing sample was made of PBMCs or T cells enriched from blood (not recorded which). The receptor source for this set is a woman in her twenties or thirties who had been exposed to COVID-19.

The rearrangement uses TRBV7-6 and TRBJ1-2; 8 positions agree with TRBD1. V lost 4 bases to trimming and J lost 7 bases; unmatched junction nucleotides: 14. Germline V gives CDR1 SGHVS, CDR2 FNYEAQ. This CDR3 has 16 amino acids. CDR3 bases: TGTGCCAGCAGCTCACTCCAGGGGGCTCTTTTTGCTGGCTACACCTTC. Protein product: CASSSLQGALFAGYTF.

This clone turned up a few times. The chain recombines TRBV5-6 with TRBJ1-3; 9 positions match TRBD1. J lost 4 bases, V lost 7 bases, and 6 bases had no gene match. Germline V gene sequence: CDR1 SGHDT, CDR2 YYEEEE. The CDR3 is 14 amino acids. CDR3 sequence (DNA): TGTGCCAGCCTACAGGGGGCGCGAGGAAACACCATATATTTT. Translating it yields CASLQGARGNTIYF.

The rearrangement links TRBV27 to TRBJ1-1; TRBD1 matches 8 bases. The CDR3 sequence is 13 residues long. After removal of 5 bases from V and 6 bases from J, the junction contained 5 bases not matched to a gene. Per the germline V gene, CDR1 is MNHEY and CDR2 is SMNVEV (reference sequence). CDR3 protein: CASSPGTGSEAFF. The DNA of the CDR3 is TGTGCCAGCAGTCCTGGGACAGGCTCTGAAGCTTTCTTT.

Remarks on this clone: Mismatch with germline at one junction end may stem from a read error. As DNA, the CDR3 is TGTGCCAGCAGCATAGACGGTAACACTGAAGCTTTCTTT. Residues: CASSIDGNTEAFF. The rearrangement links TRBV11-2 to TRBJ1-1, with D unresolved. CDR3 length: 13 amino acids. Germline V CDR1 and CDR2: SGHAT, FQNNGV.

The sample holds a few counts of this clone. The chain couples TRBV28 to TRBJ1-1; D gene ambiguous. Trimming left V 7 bases short and J 2 bases short, with 8 bases between. This CDR3 has 12 amino acids. CDR1 and CDR2 from the germline V gene are MDHEN and SYDVKM. The DNA for the CDR3 is TGTGCCAGCATCCGGGATAACACTGAAGCTTTCTTT. Its protein is CASIRDNTEAFF. Complete variable domain (other parts from reference TRBV28 and TRBJ1-1): DVKVTQSSRYLVKRTGEKVFLECVQDMDHENMFWYRQDPGLGLRLIYFSYDVKMKEKGDIPEGYSVSREKKERFSLILESASTNQTSMYLCASIRDNTEAFFGQGTRLTVV.

V is TRBV2 and J is TRBJ1-2, with 7 bases fitting TRBD1. Germline loops: CDR1 SNHLY, CDR2 FYNNEI. The CDR3 contains 12 residues. V lost 1 base, J lost 10 bases, and 3 bases stayed unmatched. The CDR3: CASSEGQGDYTF. In DNA, the CDR3 is TGTGCCAGCAGTGAAGGACAGGGCGACTACACCTTC.

V and J are TRBV10-2 and TRBJ2-7; weak D call: TRBD1 (5 bases). Germline V gene lookup returns CDR1 WSHSY and CDR2 SAAADI. The V end lost 2 bases, the J end lost 4 bases, and 12 bases lay between the germline ends. The CDR3 is 14 residues long. Here the CDR3 DNA reads TGCGCCAGCAGTGAGACGTCAGGGCTGTACGAGCAGTACTTC. This translates into CASSETSGLYEQYF.

This clone turned up a few times. The chain links TRBV19 to TRBJ1-2, with a possible D match to TRBD1 (6 bases). Germline V gene data show CDR1 as LNHDA and CDR2 as SQIVND (reference sequence). The CDR3 is 15 residues long. With 5 bases removed from V and 7 bases from J, the gap between germline ends came to 20 bases. The CDR3 protein is CASSAWDIPESGYTF. The CDR3 nucleotides are TGTGCCAGTAGTGCCTGGGACATCCCAGAGAGTGGCTACACCTTC.

This sequence joins TRBV5-1 and TRBJ2-1, with D tentatively TRBD2 (5 bases). Germline assignment: CDR1 SGHRS and CDR2 YFSETQ. The CDR3 contains 14 residues. V lost 4 bases and J 6 bases, leaving 14 bases between the germline ends. The CDR3 here is CASSPQTTLNEQFF. The CDR3 DNA follows: TGCGCCAGCAGCCCACAGACTACTCTCAATGAGCAGTTCTTC.

The rearrangement links TRBV25-1 to TRBJ1-5; the D gene is possibly TRBD1 (5 bases). In germline, CDR1 is MGHDK, CDR2 SYGVNS. The V end was cut by 3 bases, the J end by 3 bases, with 15 bases between. The CDR3 contains 16 residues. CDR3 DNA sequence: TGTGCCAGCAGTGATTCAAGGAGGGGAATCAATCAGCCCCAGCATTTT. Translated: CASSDSRRGINQPQHF.

The chain recombines TRBV5-8 with TRBJ1-5, with TRBD1 identical over 7 bases. Looked up from germline, CDR1 is SGHTS and CDR2 is YDEGEE. The CDR3 sequence is 16 residues long. V lost 1 base to trimming and J lost 2 bases; unmatched junction nucleotides: 6. DNA for the CDR3: TGTGCCAGCAGCTTGATTGTAGGGACAGGCAATCAGCCCCAGCATTTT. The encoded protein is CASSLIVGTGNQPQHF.

V and J are TRBV7-8 and TRBJ2-2, with D unclear. CDR1 and CDR2 (germline): SGHVS, FQNEAQ. This CDR3 region has 16 residues. Trimming pared 4 bases from V and 0 bases from J, leaving 12 bases between. CDR3 bases: TGTGCCAGCAGCTCCCTCTTCGACACGAACACCGGGGAGCTGTTTTTT. This codes for CASSSLFDTNTGELFF.

The V gene is TRBV7-2, the J gene TRBJ2-7, with 7 bases identical to TRBD2. V dropped 1 base and J dropped 2; count of bases not matched to a gene: 5. The CDR3 is made up of 15 amino acids. Germline CDR1 and CDR2: SGHTA and FQGNSA. The CDR3 DNA sequence: TGTGCCAGCAGCTTAGAATCTAGCGGAACCTACGAGCAGTACTTC. Amino acid sequence: CASSLESSGTYEQYF.

The V and J genes are TRBV7-8 and TRBJ2-3, with 9 nucleotides matching TRBD2. This CDR3 comprises 12 residues. Germline loops: CDR1 SGHVS, CDR2 FQNEAQ. V gave up 11 bases and J gave up 4 bases; unmatched junction bases: 4. CDR3 sequence: CAVRGGADTQYF. DNA of the CDR3: TGTGCCGTGCGGGGGGGCGCAGATACGCAGTATTTT.

Only one count was recorded for this clone. The chain has TRBV6-5 and TRBJ1-1; perhaps TRBD1 as D (6 bases). Germline CDR1 reads MNHEY; CDR2 reads SVGAGI. V dropped 8 bases and J dropped 3 bases, with 16 bases sitting between them. The CDR3 is 14 residues long. The CDR3 reads CASGGFGWDTEAFF. CDR3 bases: TGTGCCAGCGGGGGCTTCGGGTGGGACACTGAAGCTTTCTTT.

This sequence joins TRBV19 and TRBJ1-1, with unresolved D. CDR1 LNHDA and CDR2 SQIVND come from the germline V gene (reference sequence). This CDR3 has 16 residues. V shed 2 bases and J shed 3 bases, with 16 bases lying between them. For the CDR3, the DNA is TGTGCCAGTAGTATATGGGCCGTTTCGGGGTACACTGAAGCTTTCTTT. It translates to CASSIWAVSGYTEAFF.

The chain links TRBV7-9 to TRBJ1-4; 10 bases agree with TRBD1. The CDR3 covers 15 residues. V shed 5 bases and J 3 bases; nucleotides not matched to a gene: 3. Germline lookup yields CDR1 SEHNR and CDR2 FQNEAQ (reference sequence). The chain's CDR3 is CASSPGQGANEKLFF. The CDR3 bases are TGTGCCAGCAGCCCAGGACAGGGGGCTAATGAAAAACTGTTTTTT.

J is TRBJ2-3 and V is TRBV4-3; 7 nucleotides align to TRBD2. The CDR3 sequence is 16 residues long. Germline V CDR1 and CDR2: LGHNA, YSLEER. V shed 3 bases and J 5 bases; nucleotides not matched to a gene: 11. In DNA form, the CDR3 reads TGCGCCAGCAGCCAGAGAAGCGGGGTCATAGGAGATACGCAGTATTTT. It yields the protein CASSQRSGVIGDTQYF.

The V gene is TRBV5-5, the J gene TRBJ2-7; TRBD1 matches 9 bases. J gave up 2 bases and V 0 bases, and 6 bases lay outside the gene matches. The CDR3 extends over 16 amino acids. Germline loops: CDR1 SGHKS, CDR2 YYEKEE (reference sequence). The chain's CDR3 is CASSLVGTGTTYEQYF. In DNA, the CDR3 is TGTGCCAGCAGCTTGGTAGGGACAGGGACAACCTACGAGCAGTACTTC. Combining the CDR3 with reference TRBV5-5 and TRBJ2-7 gives the whole variable domain DAGVTQSPTHLIKTRGQQVTLRCSPISGHKSVSWYQQVLGQGPQFIFQYYEKEERGRGNFPDRFSARQFPNYSSELNVNALLLGDSALYLCASSLVGTGTTYEQYFGPGTRLTVT.

The chain joins TRBV5-5 to TRBJ2-7; 10 bases line up with TRBD1. Germline CDR1 and CDR2: SGHKS and YYEKEE (reference sequence). The CDR3 loop spans 18 amino acids. Trimming took 5 bases from V and 4 from J; bases not matched to a gene: 18. The CDR3 loop reads CASRRGTGDRFMVYEQYF. DNA of the CDR3: TGTGCCAGCAGACGCGGGACAGGGGATCGTTTTATGGTATACGAGCAGTACTTC.

This chain connects TRBV29-1 to TRBJ2-7; 7 bases match TRBD1. Germline CDR1 reads SQVTM; CDR2 reads ANQGSEA. CDR3 length: 13 amino acids. Trimming removed 3 bases from V and 1 base from J; junction bases left unmatched: 3. The CDR3 DNA reads TGCAGCGTTGATTGGACAGGTTCCTACGAGCAGTACTTC. It encodes CSVDWTGSYEQYF.

The V gene is TRBV7-2, the J gene TRBJ2-3, with D unclear. Germline V CDR1 and CDR2: SGHTA, FQGNSA. The CDR3 extends over 15 amino acids. Trimming removed 5 bases at V and 2 bases at J, with 14 bases between. The CDR3 loop reads CASSLEVVATDTQYF. The CDR3 DNA reads TGTGCCAGCAGCCTTGAGGTTGTAGCCACAGATACGCAGTATTTT.

V usage is TRBV30 and J usage is TRBJ2-2; tentatively, D is TRBD2 (5 bases). This CDR3 comprises 12 residues. From germline, CDR1 is GTSNPN and CDR2 SVGIG (reference sequence). Deletions cut 5 bases from V and 6 bases from J, with 10 bases between. CDR3 DNA: TGTGCCTGGGCGAGGGCGGCCGGGGAGCTGTTTTTT. Translating it yields CAWARAAGELFF.

DNA for the CDR3: TGCGCCAGCAGCTTGGTTTCCCTCCGGACTAGCGGGGATTACGAGCAGTACTTC. It yields the protein CASSLVSLRTSGDYEQYF. The rearrangement uses TRBV5-1 and TRBJ2-7; TRBD2 matches at 12 bases. Germline loops: CDR1 SGHRS, CDR2 YFSETQ. The CDR3 sequence is 18 residues long. Losses at the gene ends were 0 bases for V and 4 bases for J; bases not matched to a gene: 11. Together with reference TRBV5-1 and TRBJ2-7, the CDR3 gives the full variable domain: KAGVTQTPRYLIKTRGQQVTLSCSPISGHRSVSWYQQTPGQGLQFLFEYFSETQRNKGNFPGRFSGRQFSNSRSEMNVSTLELGDSALYLCASSLVSLRTSGDYEQYFGPGTRLTVT.

The chain carries TRBV16 and TRBJ2-1; D unresolved. Germline V lookup: CDR1 KGHSY, CDR2 FQNENV. Trimming shortened V by 6 bases and J by 0 bases, and 12 bases separated the two germline ends. The CDR3 sequence is 15 residues long. CDR3 amino acids: CASSRGESSYNEQFF. The CDR3 bases are TGTGCCAGCAGTCGCGGAGAGAGCTCCTACAATGAGCAGTTCTTC.

The chain links TRBV6-6 to TRBJ2-7, with D perhaps matching TRBD2 (5 bases). The CDR3 extends over 12 amino acids. Germline V gives CDR1 MNHNY, CDR2 SVGAGI (reference sequence). The V gene lost 5 bases and the J gene lost 7 bases, with 12 bases spanning the gap. The DNA of the CDR3 is TGTGCCAGCAGTAATGACCGGGGAGAGCAGTACTTC. Translated: CASSNDRGEQYF.